The text below deals with one T cell receptor (beta chain). The germline CDR1 and CDR2 sequences are LNHDA and SQIVND (reference sequence). V was pared by 7 bases and J by 0 bases, with 10 bases of the junction left unmatched. The CDR3 runs 16 residues. The source of the sample is a study of blood T cell repertoires in COVID-19. Enrollees, about 18 to 89 years old, lived in around 23 US areas. Here immunoSEQ multiplex PCR was the method, and the copy in TCRdb shows in-frame clones only, minus some. Of about 310,000 clones in the sample, about 85% were seen once. The material sequenced was PBMCs or T cells enriched from blood (not recorded which). The gene calls are TRBV19 and TRBJ1-1, with 8 nucleotides matching TRBD1. The TCR was taken from a woman aged 25 to 39 who had been exposed to COVID-19. The CDR3 coding sequence is TGTGCCAGTACCAGGGGACAGGTGAAAATGAACACTGAAGCTTTCTTT. Translation gives CASTRGQVKMNTEAFF.